A single T cell receptor (beta chain) is shown here with its context. This sample was taken from a study of blood T cell repertoires in COVID-19. Study at large: Acute-phase and convalescent COVID-19 samples originated in the United States, Italy and Spain. Sources were T cells, B-cell-depleted T cells, or PBMCs; the material itself was cDNA or gDNA.

Original handling: Amplification from reference gene primers served as the basis for estimated nucleated cell counts. TCRdb keeps only in-frame clones here, not all; method: immunoSEQ multiplex PCR. D and trimming come from the DNA, and the V and J calls and clone size come from that table. The sample shows around 220,000 clones, around four fifths of them seen only once. The receptor comes from a woman between 40 and 55 years old with active or convalescent COVID-19. Sequenced: peripheral blood.

In DNA form, the CDR3 reads TGCGCCAGCAGCCAAGTCGGGGTTACTACAGATACGCAGTATTTT. Amino acids: CASSQVGVTTDTQYF. This chain joins TRBV4-1 and TRBJ2-3; D possibly corresponds to TRBD2 (5 bases). Germline V gene data show CDR1 as MGHRA and CDR2 as YSYEKL. The CDR3 extends over 15 amino acids. Trimming cost V 1 base and J 3 bases, with 11 bases left between them.